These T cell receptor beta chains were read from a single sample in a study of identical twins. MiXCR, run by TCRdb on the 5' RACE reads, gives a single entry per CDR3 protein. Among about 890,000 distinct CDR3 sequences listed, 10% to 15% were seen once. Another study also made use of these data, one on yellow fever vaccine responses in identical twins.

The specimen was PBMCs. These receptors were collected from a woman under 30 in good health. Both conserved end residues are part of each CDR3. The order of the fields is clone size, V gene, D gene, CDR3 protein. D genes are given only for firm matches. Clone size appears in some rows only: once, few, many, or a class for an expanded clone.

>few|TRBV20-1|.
CSAQRVGAEAFF
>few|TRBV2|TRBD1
CASRGDRLVDTQYF
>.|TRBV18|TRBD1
CASSPGGQGSNEQFF
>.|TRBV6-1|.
CASSGSRAQPQHF
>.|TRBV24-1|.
CATSDLEDITGELFF
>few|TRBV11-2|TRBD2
CASSLVPGGARFNEQFF
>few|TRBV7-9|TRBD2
CASSFVTSGIQFF
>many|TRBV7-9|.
CASSLAVLADTQYF
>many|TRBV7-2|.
CASSLGIVGEQFF
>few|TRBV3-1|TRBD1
CASSQPTGTNSPLHF
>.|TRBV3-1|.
CASSQQPGLPHTQYF
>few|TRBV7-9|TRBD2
CASSPPGTRHTGELFF
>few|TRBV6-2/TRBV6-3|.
CASRRTVFLGETQYF
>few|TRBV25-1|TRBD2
CASSASAGGSTDTQYF
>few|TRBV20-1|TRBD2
CSAPVGGVGNEQFF
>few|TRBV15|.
CATSRDRGGAFDTQYF
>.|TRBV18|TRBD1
CASSPPGTGDGNEQFF
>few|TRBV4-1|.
CASSQEKGTGTDTQYF
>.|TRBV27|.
CASRWATEAFF
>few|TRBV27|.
CASSLSNRGNQPQHF
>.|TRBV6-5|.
CASSYSMSGATGELFF
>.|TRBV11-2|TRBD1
CASSHRGLEETQYF
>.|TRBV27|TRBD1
CASRGTGFYEQYF
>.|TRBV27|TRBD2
CASSFFGRAGYEQYF
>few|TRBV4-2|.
CASSRGGAAGPGAGELFF
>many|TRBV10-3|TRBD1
CAISEGQGGEKLFF
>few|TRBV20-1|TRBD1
CSARAEHRDRATYEQYF
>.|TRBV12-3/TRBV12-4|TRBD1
CASSPDREYMNTEAFF
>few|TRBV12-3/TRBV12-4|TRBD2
CASSLLASGSGRAGEQYF
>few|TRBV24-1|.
CATSDLRASTDTQYF
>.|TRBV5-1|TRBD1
CASSYHRGRPYTEAFF
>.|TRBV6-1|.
CASILSRLSIDEQFF
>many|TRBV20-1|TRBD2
CSALQREWVEFRQYF
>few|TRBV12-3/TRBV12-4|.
CASREERDTQYF
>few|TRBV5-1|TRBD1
CASSYFTGGSSYNEQFF
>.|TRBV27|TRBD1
CASSLLTQGGMDTQYF
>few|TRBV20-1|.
CSARLTRSPKETQYF
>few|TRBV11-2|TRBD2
CASSYPVGAGEFSYNEQFF
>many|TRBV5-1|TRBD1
CASRRTGGEKLFF
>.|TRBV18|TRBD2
CASSPPWTSGSSYNEQFF
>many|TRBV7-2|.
CASSLVVGSVYEQYF
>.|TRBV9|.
CASSVDISGAREQYF
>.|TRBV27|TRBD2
CASSFTSGGLSTDTQYF
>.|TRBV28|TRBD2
CASSLPRSSGSEKTQYF
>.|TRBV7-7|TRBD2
CASSRIAGVKPIAGNEQFF
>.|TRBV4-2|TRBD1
CASSQDLGTGYTEAFF
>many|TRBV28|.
CASSRLVGDWDQETQYF